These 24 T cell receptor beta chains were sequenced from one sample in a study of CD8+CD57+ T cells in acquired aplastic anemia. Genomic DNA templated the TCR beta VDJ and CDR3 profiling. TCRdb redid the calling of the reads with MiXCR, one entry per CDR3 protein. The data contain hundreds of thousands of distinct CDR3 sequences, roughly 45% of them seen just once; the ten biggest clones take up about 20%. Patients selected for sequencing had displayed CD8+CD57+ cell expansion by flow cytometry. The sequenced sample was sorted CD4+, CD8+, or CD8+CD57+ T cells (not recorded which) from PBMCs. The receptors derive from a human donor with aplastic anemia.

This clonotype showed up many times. The CDR3 DNA sequence: TGTGCCAGCAGTTCTGGGGAGGGCAGGGCTAACTATGGCTACACCTTC. The encoded protein is CASSSGEGRANYGYTF. The chain has TRBV6-1 and TRBJ1-2; the D gene is possibly TRBD1 (5 bases). The CDR3 totals 16 residues. V was shortened by 5 bases and J by 0 bases, with 16 bases between the two germline ends. Germline values: CDR1 MNHNS, CDR2 SASEGT.

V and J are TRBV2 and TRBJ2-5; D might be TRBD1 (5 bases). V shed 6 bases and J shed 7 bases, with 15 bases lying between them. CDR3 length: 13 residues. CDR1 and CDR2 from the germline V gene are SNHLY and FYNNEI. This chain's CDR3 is CASSRSGARTQYF. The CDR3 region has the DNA TGTGCCAGCAGCCGATCTGGGGCCAGGACCCAGTACTTC.

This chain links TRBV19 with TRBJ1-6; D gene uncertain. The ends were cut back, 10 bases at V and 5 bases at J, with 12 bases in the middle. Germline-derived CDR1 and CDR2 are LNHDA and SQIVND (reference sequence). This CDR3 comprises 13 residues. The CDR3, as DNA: TGTGCCAACACCGGGGTCGATAATTCACCCCTCCACTTT. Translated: CANTGVDNSPLHF.

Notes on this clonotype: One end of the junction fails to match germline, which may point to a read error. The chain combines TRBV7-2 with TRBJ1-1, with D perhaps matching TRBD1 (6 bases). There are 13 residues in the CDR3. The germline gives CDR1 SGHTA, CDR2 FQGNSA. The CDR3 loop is CASSLKGGVGASF. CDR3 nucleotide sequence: TGTGCCAGCAGCTTAAAAGGGGGGGTCGGAGCTTCCTTT.

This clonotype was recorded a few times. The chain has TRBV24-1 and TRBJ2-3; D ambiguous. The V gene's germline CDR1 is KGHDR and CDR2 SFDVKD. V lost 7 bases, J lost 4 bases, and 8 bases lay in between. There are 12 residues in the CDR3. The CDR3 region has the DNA TGTGCCACCAGGGATCTAGCAGATACGCAGTATTTT. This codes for CATRDLADTQYF.

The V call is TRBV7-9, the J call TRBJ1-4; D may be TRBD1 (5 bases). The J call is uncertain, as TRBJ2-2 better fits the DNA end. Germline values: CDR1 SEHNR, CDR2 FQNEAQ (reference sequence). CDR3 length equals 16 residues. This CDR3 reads CASSLAKTANTGELFF. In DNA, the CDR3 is TGTGCCAGCAGCCTCGCCAAGACAGCGAACACCGGGGAGCTGTTTTTT.

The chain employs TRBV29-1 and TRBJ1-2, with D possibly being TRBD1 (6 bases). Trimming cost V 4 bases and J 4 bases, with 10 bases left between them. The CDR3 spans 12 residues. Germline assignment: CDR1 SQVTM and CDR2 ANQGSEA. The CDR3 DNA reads TGCAGCGTTGCCAGGGGCGTCTATGGCTACACCTTC. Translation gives CSVARGVYGYTF.

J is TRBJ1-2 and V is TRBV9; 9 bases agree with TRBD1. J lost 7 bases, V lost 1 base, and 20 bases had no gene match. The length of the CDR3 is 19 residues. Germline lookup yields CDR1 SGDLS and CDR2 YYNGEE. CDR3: CASSVTPGQGGLGALGYTF. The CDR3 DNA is TGTGCCAGCAGCGTAACTCCGGGACAGGGAGGACTTGGAGCTCTTGGCTACACCTTC.

CDR3 sequence (DNA): TGTGCCAGCAGTGAACAGGGACGCAATGAGCAGTTCTTC. Translated, it gives CASSEQGRNEQFF. The rearrangement joins TRBV2 to TRBJ2-1; TRBD1 or TRBD2 may be the D gene (5 bases each). This CDR3 has 13 amino acids. Trimming left V 2 bases short and J 6 bases short, with 8 bases between. CDR1 and CDR2 (germline): SNHLY, FYNNEI.

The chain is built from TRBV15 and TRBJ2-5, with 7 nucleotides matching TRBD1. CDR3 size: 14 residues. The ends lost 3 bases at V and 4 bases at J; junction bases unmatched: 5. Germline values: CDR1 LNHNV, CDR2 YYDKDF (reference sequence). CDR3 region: CATSSSRGLETQYF. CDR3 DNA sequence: TGTGCCACCAGCAGCTCTAGGGGGCTAGAGACCCAGTACTTC. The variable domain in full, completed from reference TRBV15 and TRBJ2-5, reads DAMVIQNPRYQVTQFGKPVTLSCSQTLNHNVMYWYQQKSSQAPKLLFHYYDKDFNNEADTPDNFQSRRPNTSFCFLDIRSPGLGDTAMYLCATSSSRGLETQYFGPGTRLLVL.

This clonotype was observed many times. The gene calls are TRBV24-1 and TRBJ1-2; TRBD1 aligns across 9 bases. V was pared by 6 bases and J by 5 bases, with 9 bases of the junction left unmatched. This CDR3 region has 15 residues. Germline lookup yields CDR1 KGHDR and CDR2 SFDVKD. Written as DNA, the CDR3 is TGTGCCACCAGTAAGCCGGGACAGGGTACTTATGGCTACACCTTC. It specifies CATSKPGQGTYGYTF.

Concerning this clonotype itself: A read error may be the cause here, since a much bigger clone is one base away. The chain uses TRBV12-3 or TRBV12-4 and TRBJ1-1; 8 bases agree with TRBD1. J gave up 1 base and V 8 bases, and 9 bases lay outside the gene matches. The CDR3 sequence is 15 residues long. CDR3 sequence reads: CASGPSTGENTEAFF. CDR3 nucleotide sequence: TGTGCCAGCGGTCCTTCGACAGGGGAGAACACTGAAGCTTTCTTT.

The chain's CDR3 is CASSETGLGGKEAFF. Written as DNA, the CDR3 is TGTGCCAGCAGTGAGACAGGGCTAGGAGGAAAAGAAGCTTTCTTT. The rearrangement joins TRBV6-1 to TRBJ1-1, with 7 bases matching TRBD1. The CDR3 is 15 residues long. V lost 3 bases to trimming and J lost 8 bases; unmatched junction nucleotides: 12. Germline V lookup: CDR1 MNHNS, CDR2 SASEGT.

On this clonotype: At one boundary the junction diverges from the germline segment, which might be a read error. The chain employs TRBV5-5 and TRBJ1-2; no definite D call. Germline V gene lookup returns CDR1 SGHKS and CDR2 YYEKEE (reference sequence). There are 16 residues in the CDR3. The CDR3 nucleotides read TGCGCCAGCAGCCAAGATGTCGTTGGGCAGACCTATGGCTACACCTTC. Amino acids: CASSQDVVGQTYGYTF.

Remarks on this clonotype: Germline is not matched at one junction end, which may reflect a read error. The chain's CDR3 is CASSQDLGPMETQYF. The DNA for the CDR3 is TGCGCCAGCAGCCAAGATCTAGGGCCAATGGAGACCCAGTACTTC. The gene calls are TRBV7-2 and TRBJ2-5; no clear D. The CDR3 is made up of 15 amino acids. The V gene's germline CDR1 is SGHTA and CDR2 FQGNSA. The full variable domain, with the rest looked up from reference TRBV7-2 and TRBJ2-5, is GAGVSQSPSNKVTEKGKDVELRCDPISGHTALYWYRQSLGQGLEFLIYFQGNSAPDKSGLPSDRFSAERTGGSVSTLTIQRTQQEDSAVYLCASSQDLGPMETQYFGPGTRLLVL.

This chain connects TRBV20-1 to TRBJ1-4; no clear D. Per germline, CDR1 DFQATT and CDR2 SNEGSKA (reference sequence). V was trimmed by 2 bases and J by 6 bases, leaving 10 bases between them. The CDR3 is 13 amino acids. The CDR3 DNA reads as TGCAGTGCTAGAAACCCGGGCCATGAAAAACTGTTTTTT. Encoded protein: CSARNPGHEKLFF.

CDR3 in amino acids: CAISESEAAQYQETQYF. Here the CDR3 DNA reads TGTGCCATCAGTGAGTCGGAGGCTGCCCAGTACCAAGAGACCCAGTACTTC. This chain links TRBV10-3 with TRBJ2-7, with D perhaps TRBD2 (5 bases). The end of the DNA aligns better with TRBJ2-5, so the J call may be wrong. The CDR3 totals 17 residues. Germline V CDR1 and CDR2: ENHRY, SYGVKD.

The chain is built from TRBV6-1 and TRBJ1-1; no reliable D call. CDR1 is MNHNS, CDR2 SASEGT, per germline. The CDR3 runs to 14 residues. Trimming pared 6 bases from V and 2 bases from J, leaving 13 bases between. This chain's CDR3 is CASSLFMGNTEAFF. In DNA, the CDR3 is TGTGCCAGCAGCCTTTTCATGGGCAACACTGAAGCTTTCTTT.

CDR3 nucleotides: TGCAGCGTGGGGAGGGAGCGCTCACCCCTCCACTTT. The encoded protein is CSVGRERSPLHF. The chain couples TRBV29-1 to TRBJ1-6; D ambiguous. The CDR3 runs to 12 residues. Germline assignment: CDR1 SQVTM and CDR2 ANQGSEA. V lost 6 bases, J lost 10 bases, and 13 bases lay in between.

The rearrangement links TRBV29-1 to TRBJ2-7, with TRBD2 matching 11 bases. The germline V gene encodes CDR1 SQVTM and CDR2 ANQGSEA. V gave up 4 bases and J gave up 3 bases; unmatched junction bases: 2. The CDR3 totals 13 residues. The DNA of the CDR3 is TGCAGCGTTGGTCTAGCGGGGGGCTACGAGCAGTACTTC. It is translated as CSVGLAGGYEQYF.

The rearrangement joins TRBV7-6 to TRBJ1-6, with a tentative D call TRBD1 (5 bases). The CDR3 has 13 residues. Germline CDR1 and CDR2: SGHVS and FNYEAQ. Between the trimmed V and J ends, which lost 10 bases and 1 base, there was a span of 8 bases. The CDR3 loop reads CATGGSYNSPLHF. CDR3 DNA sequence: TGTGCCACGGGGGGGTCCTATAATTCACCCCTCCACTTT.

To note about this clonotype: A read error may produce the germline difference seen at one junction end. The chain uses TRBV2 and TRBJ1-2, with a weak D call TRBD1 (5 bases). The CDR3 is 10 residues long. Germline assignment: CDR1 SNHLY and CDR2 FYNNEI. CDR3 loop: CASSFREEFF. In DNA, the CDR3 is TGTGCCAGCAGTTTCAGGGAGGAGTTCTTC.

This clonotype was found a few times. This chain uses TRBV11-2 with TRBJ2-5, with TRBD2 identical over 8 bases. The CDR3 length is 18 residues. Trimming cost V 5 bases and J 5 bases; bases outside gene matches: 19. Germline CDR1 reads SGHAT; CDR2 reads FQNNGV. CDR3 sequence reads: CASSPGRIAGPSGETQYF. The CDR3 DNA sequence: TGTGCCAGCAGCCCCGGGAGGATAGCGGGGCCCTCGGGGGAGACCCAGTACTTC. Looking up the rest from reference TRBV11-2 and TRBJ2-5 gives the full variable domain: EAGVAQSPRYKIIEKRQSVAFWCNPISGHATLYWYQQILGQGPKLLIQFQNNGVVDDSQLPKDRFSAERLKGVDSTLKIQPAKLEDSAVYLCASSPGRIAGPSGETQYFGPGTRLLVL.

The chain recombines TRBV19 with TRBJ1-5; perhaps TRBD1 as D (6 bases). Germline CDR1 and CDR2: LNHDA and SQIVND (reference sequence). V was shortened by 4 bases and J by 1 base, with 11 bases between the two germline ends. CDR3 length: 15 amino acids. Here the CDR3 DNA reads TGTGCCAGTAGTACCCTAGGACAGAGCAATCAGCCCCAGCATTTT. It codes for CASSTLGQSNQPQHF.